This T cell receptor (beta chain) derives from a study of blood T cell repertoires in COVID-19. About the research overall: PBMCs, B-cell-depleted T cells, or T cells were the source of the cDNA or gDNA that made up the material.

The CDR3 runs 16 residues. Between the trimmed V and J ends, which lost 4 bases and 2 bases, there was a span of 12 bases. CDR1 and CDR2 (germline): LNHDA, SQIVND (reference sequence). Sequencing used immunoSEQ multiplex PCR; TCRdb keeps in-frame clones, though not all of them. The sample consists of roughly 460,000 clones, 85% to 90% of them appearing once. Sequenced input: peripheral blood. The chain carries TRBV19 and TRBJ2-6, with D possibly TRBD1 on 5 matching bases. This clonotype originated in a young man with COVID-19, enrolled during active disease. The CDR3 reads CASSKLDSPGANVLTF. In nucleotides, the CDR3 is TGTGCCAGTAGTAAGTTAGACAGTCCTGGGGCCAACGTCCTGACTTTC.